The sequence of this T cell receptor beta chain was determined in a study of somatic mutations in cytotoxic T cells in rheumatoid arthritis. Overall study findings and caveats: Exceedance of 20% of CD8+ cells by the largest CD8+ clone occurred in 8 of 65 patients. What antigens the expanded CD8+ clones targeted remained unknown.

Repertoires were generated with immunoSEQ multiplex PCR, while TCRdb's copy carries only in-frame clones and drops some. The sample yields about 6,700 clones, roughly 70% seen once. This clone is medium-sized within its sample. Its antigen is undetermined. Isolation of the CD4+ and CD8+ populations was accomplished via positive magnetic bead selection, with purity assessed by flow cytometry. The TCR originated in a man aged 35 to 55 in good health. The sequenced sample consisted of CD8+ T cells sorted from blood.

The CDR3 protein is CASSLPPGRENGYTF. The CDR3 DNA follows: TGTGCCAGCAGCTTACCCCCAGGGAGAGAGAATGGCTACACCTTC. V usage is TRBV7-9 and J usage is TRBJ1-2; D may be TRBD1 (5 bases). CDR1 and CDR2 from the germline V gene are SEHNR and FQNEAQ (reference sequence). Trimming pared 2 bases from V and 6 bases from J, leaving 16 bases between. The CDR3 has 15 residues.